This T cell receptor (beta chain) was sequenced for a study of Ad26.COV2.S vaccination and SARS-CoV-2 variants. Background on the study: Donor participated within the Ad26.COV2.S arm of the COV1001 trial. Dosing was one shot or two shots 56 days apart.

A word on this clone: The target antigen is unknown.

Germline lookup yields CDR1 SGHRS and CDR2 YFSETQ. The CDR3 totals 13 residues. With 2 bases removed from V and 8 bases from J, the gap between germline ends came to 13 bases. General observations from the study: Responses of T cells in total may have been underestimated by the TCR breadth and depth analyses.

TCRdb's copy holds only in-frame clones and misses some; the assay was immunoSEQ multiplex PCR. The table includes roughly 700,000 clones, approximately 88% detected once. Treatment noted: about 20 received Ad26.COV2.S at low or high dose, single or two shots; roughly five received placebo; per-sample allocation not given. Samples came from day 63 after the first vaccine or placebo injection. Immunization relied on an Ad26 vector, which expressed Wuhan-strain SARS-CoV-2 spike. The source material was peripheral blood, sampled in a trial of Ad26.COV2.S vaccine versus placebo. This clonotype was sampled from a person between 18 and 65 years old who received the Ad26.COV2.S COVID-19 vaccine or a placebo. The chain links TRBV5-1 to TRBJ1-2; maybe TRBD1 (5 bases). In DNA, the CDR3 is TGCGCCAGCAGCTTTTCCGGGACCGGAGGCTACACCTTC. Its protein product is CASSFSGTGGYTF.